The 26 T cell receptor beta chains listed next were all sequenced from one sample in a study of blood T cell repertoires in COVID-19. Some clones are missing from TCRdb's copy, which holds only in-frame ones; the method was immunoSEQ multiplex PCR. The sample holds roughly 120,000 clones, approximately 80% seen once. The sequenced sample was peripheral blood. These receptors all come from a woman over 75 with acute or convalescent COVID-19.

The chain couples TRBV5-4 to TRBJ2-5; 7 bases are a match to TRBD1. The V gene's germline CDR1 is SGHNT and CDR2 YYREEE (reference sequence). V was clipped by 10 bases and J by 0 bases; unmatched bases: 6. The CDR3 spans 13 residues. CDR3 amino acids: CAGMGQNQETQYF. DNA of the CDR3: TGTGCCGGCATGGGACAGAACCAAGAGACCCAGTACTTC.

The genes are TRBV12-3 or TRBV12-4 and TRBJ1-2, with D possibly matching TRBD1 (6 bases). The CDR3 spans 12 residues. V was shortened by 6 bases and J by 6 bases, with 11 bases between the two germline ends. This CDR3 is CASRQGIHGYTF. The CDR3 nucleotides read TGTGCCAGCAGACAGGGAATTCATGGCTACACCTTC.

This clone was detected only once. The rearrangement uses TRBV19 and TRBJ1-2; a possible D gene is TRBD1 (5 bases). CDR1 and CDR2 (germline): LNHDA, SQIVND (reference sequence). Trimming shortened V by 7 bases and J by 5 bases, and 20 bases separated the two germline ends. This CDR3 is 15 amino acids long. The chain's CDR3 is CASTPEGRPFYGYTF. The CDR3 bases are TGTGCCAGTACCCCGGAGGGGAGACCATTTTATGGCTACACCTTC. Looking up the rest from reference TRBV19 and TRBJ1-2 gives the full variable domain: DGGITQSPKYLFRKEGQNVTLSCEQNLNHDAMYWYRQDPGQGLRLIYYSQIVNDFQKGDIAEGYSVSREKKESFPLTVTSAQKNPTAFYLCASTPEGRPFYGYTFGSGTRLTVV.

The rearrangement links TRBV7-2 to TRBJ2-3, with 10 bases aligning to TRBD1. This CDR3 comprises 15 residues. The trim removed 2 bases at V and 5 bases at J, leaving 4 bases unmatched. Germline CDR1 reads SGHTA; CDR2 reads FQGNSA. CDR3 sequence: CASSLSGTGEDTQYF. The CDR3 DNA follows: TGTGCCAGCAGCTTATCGGGGACAGGGGAAGATACGCAGTATTTT.

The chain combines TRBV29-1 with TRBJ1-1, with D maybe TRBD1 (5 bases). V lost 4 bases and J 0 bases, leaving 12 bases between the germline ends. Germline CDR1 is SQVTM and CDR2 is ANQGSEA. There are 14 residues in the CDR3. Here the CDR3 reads CSVAKTVMNTEAFF. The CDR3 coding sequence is TGCAGCGTTGCCAAGACAGTCATGAACACTGAAGCTTTCTTT.

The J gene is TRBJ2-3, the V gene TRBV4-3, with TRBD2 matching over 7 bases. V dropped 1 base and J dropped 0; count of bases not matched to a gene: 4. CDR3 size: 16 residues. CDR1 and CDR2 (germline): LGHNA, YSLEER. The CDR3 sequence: CASSQVLAASTDTQYF. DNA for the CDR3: TGCGCCAGCAGCCAAGTTCTAGCGGCCAGCACAGATACGCAGTATTTT.

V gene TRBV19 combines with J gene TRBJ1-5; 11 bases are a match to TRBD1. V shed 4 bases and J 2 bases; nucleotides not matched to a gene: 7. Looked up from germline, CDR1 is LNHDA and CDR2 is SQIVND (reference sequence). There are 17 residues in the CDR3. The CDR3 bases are TGTGCCAGTAGTAAGGACAGGGGGCGCGGGGGCAATCAGCCCCAGCATTTT. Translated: CASSKDRGRGGNQPQHF.

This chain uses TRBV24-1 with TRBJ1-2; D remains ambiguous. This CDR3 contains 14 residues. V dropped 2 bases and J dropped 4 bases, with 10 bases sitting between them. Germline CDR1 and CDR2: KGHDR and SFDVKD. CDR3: CATSDSASSYGYTF. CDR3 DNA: TGTGCCACCAGTGATTCTGCCAGTTCCTATGGCTACACCTTC.

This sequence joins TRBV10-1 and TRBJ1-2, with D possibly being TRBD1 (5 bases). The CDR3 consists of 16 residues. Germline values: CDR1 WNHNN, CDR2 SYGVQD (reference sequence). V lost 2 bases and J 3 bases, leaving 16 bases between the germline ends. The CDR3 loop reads CASSEQGPMDHYGYTF. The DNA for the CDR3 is TGCGCCAGCAGTGAGCAGGGTCCTATGGACCACTATGGCTACACCTTC.

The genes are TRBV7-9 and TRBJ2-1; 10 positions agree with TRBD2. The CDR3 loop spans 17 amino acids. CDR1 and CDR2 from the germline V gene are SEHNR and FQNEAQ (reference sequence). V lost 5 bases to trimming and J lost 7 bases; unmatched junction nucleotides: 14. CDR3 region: CASSPRPSGSVFNEQFF. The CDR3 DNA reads TGTGCCAGCAGCCCCCGTCCTAGCGGGAGCGTTTTTAATGAGCAGTTCTTC.

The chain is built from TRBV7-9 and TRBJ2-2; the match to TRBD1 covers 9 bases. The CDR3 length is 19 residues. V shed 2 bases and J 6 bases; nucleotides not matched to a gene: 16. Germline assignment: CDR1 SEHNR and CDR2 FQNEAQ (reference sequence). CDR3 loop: CASSLRNNRGPGVAGELFF. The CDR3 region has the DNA TGTGCCAGCAGCTTACGGAATAACAGGGGGCCAGGGGTTGCCGGGGAGCTGTTTTTT.

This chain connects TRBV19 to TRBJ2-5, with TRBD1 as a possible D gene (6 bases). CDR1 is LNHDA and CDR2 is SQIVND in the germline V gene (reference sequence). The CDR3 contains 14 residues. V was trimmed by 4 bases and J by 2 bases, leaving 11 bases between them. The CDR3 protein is CASSRAGTQETQYF. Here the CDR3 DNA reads TGTGCCAGTAGTAGGGCAGGGACACAAGAGACCCAGTACTTC.

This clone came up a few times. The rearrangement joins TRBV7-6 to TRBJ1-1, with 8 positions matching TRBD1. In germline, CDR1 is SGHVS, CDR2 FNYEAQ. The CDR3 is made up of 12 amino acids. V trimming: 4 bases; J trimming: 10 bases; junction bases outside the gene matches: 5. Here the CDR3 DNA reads TGTGCCAGCAGCTCCCGACAGGGGATAGCTTTCTTT. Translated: CASSSRQGIAFF.

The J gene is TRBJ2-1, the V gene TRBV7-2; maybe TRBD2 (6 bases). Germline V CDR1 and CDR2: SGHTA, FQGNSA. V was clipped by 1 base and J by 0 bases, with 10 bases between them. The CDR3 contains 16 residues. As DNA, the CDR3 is TGTGCCAGCAGCTTAGAAAGTAGCGGCTCCTACAATGAGCAGTTCTTC. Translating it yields CASSLESSGSYNEQFF.

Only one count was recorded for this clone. The CDR3 sequence is CASSFSQTTEAFF. CDR3 bases: TGTGCCAGCAGTTTTTCACAGACCACTGAAGCTTTCTTT. The chain couples TRBV12-3 or TRBV12-4 to TRBJ1-1; D remains unclear. V gave up 3 bases and J gave up 4 bases, with 9 bases separating them. The CDR3 has 13 residues.

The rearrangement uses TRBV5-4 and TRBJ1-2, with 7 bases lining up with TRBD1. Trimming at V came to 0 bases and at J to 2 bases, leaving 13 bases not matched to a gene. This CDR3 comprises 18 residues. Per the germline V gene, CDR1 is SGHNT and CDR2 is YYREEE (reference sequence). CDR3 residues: CASSLDRTGRSSNYGYTF. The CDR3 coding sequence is TGTGCCAGCAGCTTGGACAGGACAGGAAGAAGTTCAAACTATGGCTACACCTTC.

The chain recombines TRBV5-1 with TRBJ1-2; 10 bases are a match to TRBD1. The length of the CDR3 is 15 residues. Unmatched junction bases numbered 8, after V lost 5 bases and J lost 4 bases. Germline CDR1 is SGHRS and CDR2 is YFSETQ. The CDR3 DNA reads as TGCGCCAGCAGTACGGGGACAGGGGATTTCTATGGCTACACCTTC. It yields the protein CASSTGTGDFYGYTF.

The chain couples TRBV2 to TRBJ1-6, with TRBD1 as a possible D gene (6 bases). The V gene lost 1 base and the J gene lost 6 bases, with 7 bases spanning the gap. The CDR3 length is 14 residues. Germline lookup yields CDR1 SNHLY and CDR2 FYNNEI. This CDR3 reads CASSEGTANSPLHF. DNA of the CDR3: TGTGCCAGCAGTGAAGGGACAGCTAATTCACCCCTCCACTTT.

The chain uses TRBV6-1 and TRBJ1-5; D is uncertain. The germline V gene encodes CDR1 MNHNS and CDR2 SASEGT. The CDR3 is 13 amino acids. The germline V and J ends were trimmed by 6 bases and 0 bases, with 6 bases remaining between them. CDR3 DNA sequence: TGTGCCAGCAGCCAAATTAGCAATCAGCCCCAGCATTTT. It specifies CASSQISNQPQHF.

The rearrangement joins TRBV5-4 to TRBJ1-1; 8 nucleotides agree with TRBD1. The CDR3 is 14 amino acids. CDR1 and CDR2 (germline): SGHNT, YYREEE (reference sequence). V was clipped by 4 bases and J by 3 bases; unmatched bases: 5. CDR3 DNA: TGTGCCAGCAGCACAAGGACAGGGTACACTGAAGCTTTCTTT. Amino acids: CASSTRTGYTEAFF.

CDR3 DNA sequence: TGTGCCAGCAGCTTGAGAGCGGAAAACAATGAGCAGTTCTTC. It encodes CASSLRAENNEQFF. This chain joins TRBV7-9 and TRBJ2-1, with D perhaps matching TRBD2 (5 bases). Germline CDR1 and CDR2: SEHNR and FQNEAQ (reference sequence). The CDR3 consists of 14 residues. The ends were cut back, 3 bases at V and 5 bases at J, with 11 bases in the middle.

The CDR3 bases are TGTGCCAGCAGCTTAACGGTACTAGCGGGAGCAGATACGCAGTATTTT. Translating it yields CASSLTVLAGADTQYF. V and J are TRBV7-3 and TRBJ2-3; TRBD2 agrees at 11 bases. Germline V gene lookup returns CDR1 SGHTA and CDR2 FQGTGA. This CDR3 spans 16 amino acids. The V gene end was trimmed by 0 bases and the J gene end by 4 bases; junction bases not matched to a gene: 3.

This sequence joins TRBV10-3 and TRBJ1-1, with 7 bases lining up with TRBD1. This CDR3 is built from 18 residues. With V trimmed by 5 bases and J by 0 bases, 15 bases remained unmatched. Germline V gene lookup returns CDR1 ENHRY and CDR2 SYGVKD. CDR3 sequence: CAISPAGRGRTLNTEAFF. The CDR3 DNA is TGTGCCATCAGTCCCGCGGGCAGGGGGAGGACTTTGAACACTGAAGCTTTCTTT.

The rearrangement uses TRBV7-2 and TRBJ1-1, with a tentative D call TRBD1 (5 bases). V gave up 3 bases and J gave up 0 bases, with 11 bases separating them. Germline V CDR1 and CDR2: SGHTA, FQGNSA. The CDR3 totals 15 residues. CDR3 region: CASSLGGNLNTEAFF. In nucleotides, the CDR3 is TGTGCCAGCAGCTTGGGGGGAAATCTGAACACTGAAGCTTTCTTT.

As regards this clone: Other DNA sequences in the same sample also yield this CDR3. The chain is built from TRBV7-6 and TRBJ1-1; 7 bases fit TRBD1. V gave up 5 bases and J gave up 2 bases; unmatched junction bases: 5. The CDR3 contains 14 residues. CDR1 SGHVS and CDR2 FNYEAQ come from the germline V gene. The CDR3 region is CASSLRTGNTEAFF. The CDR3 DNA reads TGTGCCAGCAGCCTGAGGACAGGTAACACTGAAGCTTTCTTT.

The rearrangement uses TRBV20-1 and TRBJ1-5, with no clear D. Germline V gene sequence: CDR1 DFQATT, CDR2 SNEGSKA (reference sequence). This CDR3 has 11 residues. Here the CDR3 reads CSASGNQPQHF. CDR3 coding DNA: TGCTCCGCATCAGGCAATCAGCCCCAGCATTTT.